This TCR beta chain is from a study of blood T cell repertoires in COVID-19. Authors' methods: How many nucleated cells were present was estimated from reference gene primer amplification. Here immunoSEQ multiplex PCR was the method, and the copy in TCRdb shows in-frame clones only, minus some. V, J and clone size are taken as reported in that table, and D and trimming were inferred from the DNA itself. The sample records around 370,000 clones, approximately 90% being singletons. Germline lookup yields CDR1 SGHDN and CDR2 FVKESK. V shed 2 bases, J shed 6 bases, and the junction held 7 bases outside the gene matches. The CDR3 totals 15 residues.

The sequence came from a woman under 30 who had recovered from COVID-19. V gene TRBV14 combines with J gene TRBJ1-1; 9 positions match TRBD1. Sequencing was performed on PBMCs or T cells enriched from blood (not recorded which). The CDR3 DNA is TGTGCCAGCAGCCAAAACAGGGGGCTAGGGTCTGAAGCTTTCTTT. As protein: CASSQNRGLGSEAFF.